These 25 T cell receptor beta chains were sequenced from one sample in a study of cytomegalovirus exposure and HLA in healthy donors. The PCR was carried out with 60 Vbeta primers and 13 Jbeta primers. TCRdb keeps only in-frame clones here, not all; method: immunoSEQ multiplex PCR. Of about 170,000 clones listed, 82% are singletons. Sample: PBMCs. Every receptor here comes from a male donor in good health and CMV-seronegative.

This clone was seen only a few times. The J gene is TRBJ2-7, the V gene TRBV7-9; the match to TRBD1 covers 10 bases. The germline CDR1 and CDR2 sequences are SEHNR and FQNEAQ (reference sequence). This CDR3 is built from 13 residues. V was pared by 6 bases and J by 6 bases, with 5 bases of the junction left unmatched. The CDR3 reads CASRPGTGVEQYF. CDR3 nucleotides: TGTGCCAGCAGGCCTGGGACAGGGGTCGAGCAGTACTTC.

The J gene is TRBJ1-2, the V gene TRBV7-9; weak D call: TRBD1 (5 bases). Germline values: CDR1 SEHNR, CDR2 FQNEAQ (reference sequence). The CDR3 totals 12 residues. Trimming took 5 bases from V and 6 from J, leaving 10 bases between them. The CDR3 loop is CASSPTGDGYTF. CDR3 bases: TGTGCCAGCAGCCCTACGGGGGATGGCTACACCTTC. The full variable domain, in which reference TRBV7-9 and TRBJ1-2 provide the parts outside the CDR3, is DTGVSQNPRHKITKRGQNVTFRCDPISEHNRLYWYRQTLGQGPEFLTYFQNEAQLEKSRLLSDRFSAERPKGSFSTLEIQRTEQGDSAMYLCASSPTGDGYTFGSGTRLTVV.

The chain couples TRBV27 to TRBJ1-3; 7 bases align to TRBD1. This CDR3 is 16 amino acids long. Germline V gene data show CDR1 as MNHEY and CDR2 as SMNVEV (reference sequence). V lost 5 bases and J lost 0; bases outside the gene matches: 7. The CDR3 is CASSLGGPPSGNTIYF. The CDR3 nucleotides are TGTGCCAGCAGTCTAGGGGGCCCTCCCTCTGGAAACACCATATATTTT.

V usage is TRBV18 and J usage is TRBJ1-5, with D perhaps matching TRBD1 (5 bases). Per germline, CDR1 KGHSH and CDR2 LQKENI. The CDR3 has 14 residues. Trimming stripped 3 bases from V and 4 bases from J, with 10 bases between. CDR3 coding DNA: TGTGCCAGCTCACCCCCGGGGGGAAATCAGCCCCAGCATTTT. Its translation: CASSPPGGNQPQHF.

The rearrangement uses TRBV7-2 and TRBJ1-2; no clear D. CDR3 size: 14 residues. Germline loops: CDR1 SGHTA, CDR2 FQGNSA. V was cut by 5 bases and J by 4 bases, with 14 bases left in between. CDR3 coding DNA: TGTGCCAGCAGCGACTCGGGGATTGGCTATGGCTACACCTTC. Its translation is CASSDSGIGYGYTF.

This chain joins TRBV7-9 and TRBJ2-1, with 7 bases identical to TRBD2. V was clipped by 0 bases and J by 5 bases; unmatched bases: 7. CDR3 length: 16 amino acids. Germline values: CDR1 SEHNR, CDR2 FQNEAQ (reference sequence). The CDR3 bases are TGTGCCAGCAGCTTAGCGATTACTAGCGTTGACAATGAGCAGTTCTTC. Translated, it gives CASSLAITSVDNEQFF. The full variable domain, its missing parts supplied by reference TRBV7-9 and TRBJ2-1, is DTGVSQNPRHKITKRGQNVTFRCDPISEHNRLYWYRQTLGQGPEFLTYFQNEAQLEKSRLLSDRFSAERPKGSFSTLEIQRTEQGDSAMYLCASSLAITSVDNEQFFGPGTRLTVL.

The chain carries TRBV19 and TRBJ1-3; tentatively, D is TRBD1 (6 bases). Trimming removed 5 bases from V and 1 base from J, with 12 bases in between. The germline V gene has CDR1 LNHDA and CDR2 SQIVND (reference sequence). The CDR3 runs 15 residues. CDR3 protein: CASSGTPRSGNTIYF. The DNA of the CDR3 is TGTGCCAGTAGTGGGACACCCCGATCTGGAAACACCATATATTTT.

A few counts support this clone. The rearrangement joins TRBV27 to TRBJ2-7; D is uncertain. The CDR3 spans 15 residues. Looked up from germline, CDR1 is MNHEY and CDR2 is SMNVEV (reference sequence). V was cut by 1 base and J by 2 bases, with 12 bases left in between. The CDR3 loop is CASSLFSSVAYEQYF. The CDR3 nucleotides read TGTGCCAGCAGTTTATTTTCTAGTGTAGCCTACGAGCAGTACTTC.

The V and J genes are TRBV2 and TRBJ1-1; 7 nucleotides line up with TRBD1. The CDR3 is made up of 14 amino acids. Germline CDR1 reads SNHLY; CDR2 reads FYNNEI. With 3 bases clipped from V and 5 bases from J, the junction kept 6 bases outside the gene matches. For the CDR3, the DNA is TGTGCCAGCAGTGATCCCAGGGACAGTACTGAAGCTTTCTTT. Encoded protein: CASSDPRDSTEAFF.

This clone was detected once. The CDR3 coding sequence is TGCGCCAGCAGCTTGGGGGTCGGGGGGGCCCACAATGAGCAGTTCTTC. Residues: CASSLGVGGAHNEQFF. The rearrangement joins TRBV5-1 to TRBJ2-1, with 8 bases identical to TRBD2. CDR1 is SGHRS, CDR2 YFSETQ, per germline. This CDR3 is 16 amino acids long. With V trimmed by 0 bases and J by 5 bases, 7 bases remained unmatched.

The chain is built from TRBV27 and TRBJ1-3; the match to TRBD1 covers 11 bases. This CDR3 spans 14 amino acids. Per germline, CDR1 MNHEY and CDR2 SMNVEV (reference sequence). V shed 6 bases, J shed 4 bases, and the junction held 2 bases outside the gene matches. The CDR3 nucleotides read TGTGCCAGCAGGGACAGGGGGCAGGGAAACACCATATATTTT. This translates into CASRDRGQGNTIYF.

The rearrangement uses TRBV28 and TRBJ2-1; unclear D gene. V was clipped by 5 bases and J by 2 bases, with 13 bases between them. The CDR3 length is 15 residues. CDR1 and CDR2 from the germline V gene are MDHEN and SYDVKM. CDR3 bases: TGTGCCAGCAGTCCTAGGAAACCTACCTACAATGAGCAGTTCTTC. Translating it yields CASSPRKPTYNEQFF. The full variable domain, with the rest looked up from reference TRBV28 and TRBJ2-1, is DVKVTQSSRYLVKRTGEKVFLECVQDMDHENMFWYRQDPGLGLRLIYFSYDVKMKEKGDIPEGYSVSREKKERFSLILESASTNQTSMYLCASSPRKPTYNEQFFGPGTRLTVL.

The chain combines TRBV10-3 with TRBJ2-7; a possible D gene is TRBD1 (6 bases). The length of the CDR3 is 14 residues. Germline V lookup: CDR1 ENHRY, CDR2 SYGVKD. V lost 6 bases to trimming and J lost 3 bases, with 15 bases between them. Here the CDR3 DNA reads TGTGCCATCAGCCCAGAGGGCAGGGGCTACGAGCAGTACTTC. Protein: CAISPEGRGYEQYF.

This chain links TRBV19 with TRBJ2-3; a weak D match, TRBD2 (6 bases). In germline, CDR1 is LNHDA, CDR2 SQIVND (reference sequence). The CDR3 contains 14 residues. Trimming shortened V by 6 bases and J by 6 bases, and 16 bases separated the two germline ends. CDR3 region: CASSPRAEGDTQYF. As DNA, the CDR3 is TGTGCCAGTAGCCCGAGAGCGGAGGGGGATACGCAGTATTTT.

The chain employs TRBV4-1 and TRBJ1-1; unclear D gene. CDR3 length equals 15 residues. The V and J ends lost 5 bases and 1 base respectively, with 14 bases between them. In germline, CDR1 is MGHRA, CDR2 YSYEKL. CDR3 sequence (DNA): TGCGCCAGCAGCTTACGACAAAACTGGAACACTGAAGCTTTCTTT. Translated, it gives CASSLRQNWNTEAFF.

Turning to this clone: The identical CDR3 is also encoded by other nucleotide sequences in the sample. The V gene is TRBV14, the J gene TRBJ2-2, with TRBD1 as a possible D gene (6 bases). The CDR3 is 19 residues long. Germline lookup yields CDR1 SGHDN and CDR2 FVKESK. V dropped 3 bases and J dropped 1 base, with 21 bases sitting between them. Written as DNA, the CDR3 is TGTGCCAGCAGCCACAGACGCCAGGGGAATGCTAAGAACACCGGGGAGCTGTTTTTT. Its protein product is CASSHRRQGNAKNTGELFF.

V usage is TRBV2 and J usage is TRBJ1-6; 8 bases agree with TRBD1. The CDR3 runs to 15 residues. Germline V gene sequence: CDR1 SNHLY, CDR2 FYNNEI. J was trimmed by 10 bases and V by 2 bases; bases with no gene match: 7. The CDR3 sequence is CASSEQGAKESPLHF. The CDR3 DNA sequence: TGTGCCAGCAGTGAACAGGGGGCAAAGGAATCACCCCTCCACTTT.

V gene TRBV28 combines with J gene TRBJ2-1; tentative D call: TRBD2 (7 bases). Germline V lookup: CDR1 MDHEN, CDR2 SYDVKM. The CDR3 spans 15 residues. V gave up 8 bases and J gave up 9 bases, with 23 bases separating them. Here the CDR3 DNA reads TGTGCCAGCGGAGGTGGGGGGGCGAGGGTGGGTGAGCAGTTCTTC. Encoded protein: CASGGGGARVGEQFF.

The rearrangement links TRBV5-8 to TRBJ2-7; 11 positions match TRBD1. Germline values: CDR1 SGHTS, CDR2 YDEGEE. The V segment lost 4 bases and the J segment 5 bases; nucleotides outside the gene matches: 8. This CDR3 comprises 15 residues. The CDR3 nucleotides read TGTGCCAGCAGCCCCGGGACAGGGGGTTTCCACGAGCAGTACTTC. Translating gives CASSPGTGGFHEQYF.

The chain has TRBV30 and TRBJ1-4; D is perhaps TRBD1 (5 bases). Germline V gene sequence: CDR1 GTSNPN, CDR2 SVGIG (reference sequence). The CDR3 sequence is 17 residues long. The ends were cut back, 0 bases at V and 13 bases at J, with 27 bases in the middle. The CDR3 protein is CAWSVFGGGLASDRLFF. CDR3 sequence (DNA): TGTGCCTGGAGTGTATTCGGGGGGGGATTGGCTTCGGACCGACTGTTTTTT.

The chain uses TRBV5-4 and TRBJ2-7; TRBD1 matches at 8 bases. Germline V gene sequence: CDR1 SGHNT, CDR2 YYREEE (reference sequence). With 0 bases clipped from V and 3 bases from J, the junction kept 2 bases outside the gene matches. The CDR3 length is 14 residues. This CDR3 reads CASSLEDRVYEQYF. For the CDR3, the DNA is TGTGCCAGCAGCTTGGAGGACAGGGTCTACGAGCAGTACTTC.

This clone was counted between two and nine times. The chain recombines TRBV11-2 with TRBJ2-2, with TRBD2 matching over 9 bases. Germline lookup yields CDR1 SGHAT and CDR2 FQNNGV. There are 17 residues in the CDR3. The ends lost 1 base at V and 6 bases at J; junction bases unmatched: 9. The CDR3 DNA reads as TGTGCCAGCAGCTTAGTCCTAGCGGGGTTTAGGTCCGGGGAGCTGTTTTTT. Translated: CASSLVLAGFRSGELFF.

The V and J genes are TRBV5-1 and TRBJ1-4; TRBD1 agrees at 8 bases. Germline trimming cut 0 bases from V and 8 bases from J; bases unmatched to any gene: 9. In germline, CDR1 is SGHRS, CDR2 YFSETQ. This CDR3 is built from 16 residues. CDR3 sequence (DNA): TGCGCCAGCAGCTTGGGACTTGGACAGGGTGGCGAAAAACTGTTTTTT. Protein: CASSLGLGQGGEKLFF.

In its sample, this clone was seen a few times. V is TRBV6-4 and J is TRBJ2-3, with 10 bases that match TRBD2. The CDR3 contains 14 residues. Germline values: CDR1 MRHNA, CDR2 SNTAGT. V gave up 6 bases and J gave up 1 base; unmatched junction bases: 1. CDR3 nucleotide sequence: TGTGCCAGCAGCCTAGCGGGGGGCACAGATACGCAGTATTTT. It is translated as CASSLAGGTDTQYF.

V and J are TRBV6-5 and TRBJ1-1; possibly TRBD1 for D (6 bases). The CDR3 loop spans 13 amino acids. Deletions cut 2 bases from V and 5 bases from J, with 9 bases between. Germline V gene data show CDR1 as MNHEY and CDR2 as SVGAGI. CDR3: CASSYEGETEAFF. DNA for the CDR3: TGTGCCAGCAGTTACGAGGGGGAAACTGAAGCTTTCTTT.